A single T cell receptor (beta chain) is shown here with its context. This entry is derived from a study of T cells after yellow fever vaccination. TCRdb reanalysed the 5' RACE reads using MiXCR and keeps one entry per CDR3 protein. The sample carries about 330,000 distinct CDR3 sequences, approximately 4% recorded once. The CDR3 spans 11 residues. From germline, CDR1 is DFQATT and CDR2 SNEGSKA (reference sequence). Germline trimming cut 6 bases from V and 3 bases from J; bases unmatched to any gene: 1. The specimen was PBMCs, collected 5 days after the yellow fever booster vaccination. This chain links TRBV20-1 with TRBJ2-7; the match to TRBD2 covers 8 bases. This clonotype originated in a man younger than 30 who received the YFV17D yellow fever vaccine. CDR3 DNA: TGCAGTGCGGGGACTAGCTACGAGCAGTACGTC. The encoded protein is CSAGTSYEQYV.